These 17 T cell receptor beta chains came from one sample sequenced in a study of shared clonotypes between healthy human individuals. CD45RO-negative cells were positively selected for CCR7, leaving out terminally differentiated effector memory CD45RA+ cells. Profiling relied on immunoSEQ multiplex PCR, and the TCRdb table lists in-frame clones only, not all of them. The sample consists of about 1,900,000 clones, about 95% of them appearing once. The sequencing input was naive CD8+ T cells sorted from blood. The source of these receptors is a man between 18 and 35 years old in good health.

In DNA, the CDR3 is TGTGCCAGCAGCTTATCTTTAGCGGGGGGGTCCTACAATGAGCAGTTCTTC. As protein: CASSLSLAGGSYNEQFF. The chain employs TRBV7-9 and TRBJ2-1; 11 bases align to TRBD2. CDR1 is SEHNR, CDR2 FQNEAQ, per germline (reference sequence). Germline trimming cut 2 bases from V and 1 base from J; bases unmatched to any gene: 4. This CDR3 region has 17 residues.

About this clone itself: The same CDR3 is also encoded by other DNA sequences in this sample. The chain uses TRBV18 and TRBJ2-7, with TRBD2 as a possible D gene (5 bases). V shed 6 bases and J shed 3 bases, with 9 bases lying between them. The CDR3 length is 12 residues. From germline, CDR1 is KGHSH and CDR2 LQKENI. CDR3 sequence: CASSPGSYEQYF. CDR3 nucleotides: TGTGCCAGCTCTCCGGGGAGCTACGAGCAGTACTTC.

The V call is TRBV5-6, the J call TRBJ2-7; unclear D gene. The germline V and J ends were trimmed by 3 bases and 0 bases, with 10 bases remaining between them. This CDR3 comprises 14 residues. In germline, CDR1 is SGHDT, CDR2 YYEEEE. This CDR3 is CASSSVRASYEQYF. DNA of the CDR3: TGTGCCAGCAGCTCTGTCCGGGCCTCCTACGAGCAGTACTTC.

V usage is TRBV30 and J usage is TRBJ2-5; 11 positions agree with TRBD2. Germline loops: CDR1 GTSNPN, CDR2 SVGIG (reference sequence). This CDR3 has 21 amino acids. J gave up 1 base and V 4 bases, and 23 bases lay outside the gene matches. The CDR3 DNA is TGTGCCTGGACAGACCGTATTGCCATAGTGGGACTAGCGGCAGTCCAAGAGACCCAGTACTTC. Encoded protein: CAWTDRIAIVGLAAVQETQYF.

The chain recombines TRBV27 with TRBJ2-1; a possible D gene is TRBD2 (6 bases). From germline, CDR1 is MNHEY and CDR2 SMNVEV (reference sequence). V shed 5 bases and J shed 0 bases, with 23 bases lying between them. The CDR3 spans 19 residues. The CDR3 region is CASSILPFGGEHSYNEQFF. The CDR3 DNA sequence: TGTGCCAGCAGTATACTTCCCTTCGGAGGGGAGCACTCCTACAATGAGCAGTTCTTC.

This sequence joins TRBV10-1 and TRBJ2-3; no firm D call. The CDR3 totals 17 residues. The ends were cut back, 3 bases at V and 2 bases at J, with 18 bases in the middle. Germline V gene data show CDR1 as WNHNN and CDR2 as SYGVQD (reference sequence). The CDR3 is CASSDEWAETHTDTQYF. In nucleotides, the CDR3 is TGCGCCAGCAGTGACGAATGGGCCGAGACCCACACAGATACGCAGTATTTT.

V and J are TRBV13 and TRBJ2-6, with 7 bases fitting TRBD2. The ends lost 4 bases at V and 2 bases at J; junction bases unmatched: 5. The length of the CDR3 is 16 residues. Germline CDR1 PRHDT, CDR2 FYEKMQ (reference sequence). The CDR3 region is CASSSRLAAGANVLTF. The CDR3 coding sequence is TGTGCCAGCAGCTCCCGACTAGCTGCTGGGGCCAACGTCCTGACTTTC. Together with reference TRBV13 and TRBJ2-6, the CDR3 gives the full variable domain: AAGVIQSPRHLIKEKRETATLKCYPIPRHDTVYWYQQGPGQDPQFLISFYEKMQSDKGSIPDRFSAQQFSDYHSELNMSSLELGDSALYFCASSSRLAAGANVLTFGAGSRLTVL.

The V gene is TRBV10-2, the J gene TRBJ1-1; 10 nucleotides line up with TRBD1. This CDR3 contains 15 residues. After removal of 2 bases from V and 1 base from J, the junction contained 1 base not matched to a gene. CDR1 is WSHSY, CDR2 SAAADI, per germline. The DNA of the CDR3 is TGCGCCAGCAGTGAGCGGGACAGGGGGAACACTGAAGCTTTCTTT. Translated, it gives CASSERDRGNTEAFF.

This clone was seen only once. V is TRBV10-3 and J is TRBJ1-1, with TRBD1 as a possible D gene (6 bases). CDR1 is ENHRY and CDR2 is SYGVKD in the germline V gene. The CDR3 consists of 14 residues. Trimming cost V 3 bases and J 5 bases, with 13 bases left between them. For the CDR3, the DNA is TGTGCCATCAGTGATACAGGGAGGGGAACTGAAGCTTTCTTT. Protein: CAISDTGRGTEAFF.

The chain is built from TRBV4-1 and TRBJ2-7; D is undetermined. The CDR3 is made up of 13 amino acids. V was trimmed by 4 bases and J by 3 bases, leaving 10 bases between them. Germline CDR1 and CDR2: MGHRA and YSYEKL. This chain's CDR3 is CASSRETGYEQYF. Here the CDR3 DNA reads TGCGCCAGCAGCCGCGAGACTGGCTACGAGCAGTACTTC.

In DNA form, the CDR3 reads TGCGCCAGCAACAAATACACCGGGGAGCTGTTTTTT. As protein: CASNKYTGELFF. This chain links TRBV5-1 with TRBJ2-2, with D hard to call. This CDR3 has 12 residues. Germline loops: CDR1 SGHRS, CDR2 YFSETQ. Trimming shortened V by 6 bases and J by 3 bases, and 6 bases separated the two germline ends.

About this clone: The sample holds other DNA sequences that translate to the same CDR3. The rearrangement joins TRBV19 to TRBJ1-4; D uncertain. The V end was cut by 0 bases, the J end by 7 bases, with 3 bases between. Germline loops: CDR1 LNHDA, CDR2 SQIVND (reference sequence). This CDR3 comprises 12 residues. The DNA of the CDR3 is TGTGCCAGTAGTATAGAAGGTGAAAAACTGTTTTTT. Protein sequence: CASSIEGEKLFF.

This chain joins TRBV7-8 and TRBJ2-7; TRBD2 aligns across 15 bases. The V gene's germline CDR1 is SGHVS and CDR2 FQNEAQ. This CDR3 has 18 residues. V lost 5 bases, J lost 0 bases, and 8 bases stayed unmatched. CDR3 DNA: TGTGCCAGCAGCGTTCCGGGACTAGCGGGAGGAAGCTCCTACGAGCAGTACTTC. Residues: CASSVPGLAGGSSYEQYF. The full variable domain, with the rest looked up from reference TRBV7-8 and TRBJ2-7, is GAGVSQSPRYKVAKRGQDVALRCDPISGHVSLFWYQQALGQGPEFLTYFQNEAQLDKSGLPSDRFFAERPEGSVSTLKIQRTQQEDSAVYLCASSVPGLAGGSSYEQYFGPGTRLTVT.

This clone was observed a single time. The chain carries TRBV7-8 and TRBJ1-1; 10 positions agree with TRBD1. This CDR3 is built from 20 residues. CDR1 and CDR2 from the germline V gene are SGHVS and FQNEAQ. The junction had 15 bases not matched to a gene; V was cut back by 2 bases and J by 0 bases. CDR3 protein: CASSLSFSRTGGGMNTEAFF. The CDR3 coding sequence is TGTGCCAGCAGCTTAAGTTTCTCGCGGACAGGGGGTGGGATGAACACTGAAGCTTTCTTT. The whole variable domain, filled in from reference TRBV7-8 and TRBJ1-1, reads GAGVSQSPRYKVAKRGQDVALRCDPISGHVSLFWYQQALGQGPEFLTYFQNEAQLDKSGLPSDRFFAERPEGSVSTLKIQRTQQEDSAVYLCASSLSFSRTGGGMNTEAFFGQGTRLTVV.

This rearrangement joins TRBV4-3 to TRBJ2-7; 8 bases fit TRBD2. The CDR3 length is 17 residues. The germline CDR1 and CDR2 sequences are LGHNA and YSLEER. With V trimmed by 0 bases and J by 7 bases, 14 bases remained unmatched. The CDR3 nucleotides read TGCGCCAGCAGCCAAGATCAACTAGGCGGCTCGGGGGGGGAGCAGTACTTC. Amino acids: CASSQDQLGGSGGEQYF.

This clone was seen a single time. The V and J genes are TRBV7-9 and TRBJ2-4; a weak D match, TRBD2 (6 bases). Germline V gives CDR1 SEHNR, CDR2 FQNEAQ (reference sequence). The V and J ends lost 4 bases and 9 bases respectively, with 13 bases between them. The CDR3 spans 13 residues. CDR3 DNA sequence: TGTGCCAGCAGCTCCGAGCTAGCGACCATTCAGTACTTC. Translated, it gives CASSSELATIQYF.

CDR3 sequence: CASSQVEVVNEQFF. Written as DNA, the CDR3 is TGCGCCAGCAGCCAAGTGGAGGTAGTTAATGAGCAGTTCTTC. The chain links TRBV4-1 to TRBJ2-1, with D tentatively TRBD2 (5 bases). V lost 1 base and J 7 bases, leaving 11 bases between the germline ends. The CDR3 runs 14 residues. CDR1 MGHRA and CDR2 YSYEKL come from the germline V gene.